These 26 T cell receptor beta chains came from one sample sequenced in a study of blood T cell repertoires in COVID-19. Sequenced by immunoSEQ multiplex PCR; TCRdb stores in-frame clones only, minus some. Of about 200,000 clones listed, less than 85% are singletons. The material sequenced was PBMCs or T cells enriched from blood (not recorded which). The source is a woman aged 60-70 years with acute COVID-19.

The chain recombines TRBV3-1 (or the pseudogene TRBV3-2) with TRBJ1-1; possibly TRBD1 for D (6 bases). Trimming pared 4 bases from V and 4 bases from J, leaving 19 bases between. Germline V CDR1 and CDR2: LGHDT, YNNKEL (reference sequence). This CDR3 is built from 16 residues. CDR3 in DNA: TGTGCCAGCAGCCTACGGACCGGGACACCGGGCACTGAAGCTTTCTTT. Amino acids: CASSLRTGTPGTEAFF.

V and J are TRBV7-2 and TRBJ1-5, with 8 bases fitting TRBD1. Germline lookup yields CDR1 SGHTA and CDR2 FQGNSA. J was trimmed by 5 bases and V by 5 bases; bases with no gene match: 2. The CDR3 is 13 amino acids. As DNA, the CDR3 is TGTGCCAGCAGCCAGGACAGGGATCAGCCCCAGCATTTT. This gives the protein CASSQDRDQPQHF.

The chain combines TRBV9 with TRBJ2-1, with D perhaps matching TRBD1 (5 bases). The CDR3 is 12 residues long. V was clipped by 4 bases and J by 11 bases, with 13 bases between them. The germline CDR1 and CDR2 sequences are SGDLS and YYNGEE. The CDR3 sequence: CASSRNSGKQFF. For the CDR3, the DNA is TGTGCCAGCAGCCGGAACTCAGGGAAGCAGTTCTTC.

The gene calls are TRBV6-5 and TRBJ2-1, with 13 bases fitting TRBD2. J gave up 6 bases and V 5 bases, and 4 bases lay outside the gene matches. The CDR3 sequence is 15 residues long. Germline lookup yields CDR1 MNHEY and CDR2 SVGAGI. The DNA of the CDR3 is TGTGCCAGCAGTCGCGGACTAGCGGGAGTCAATGAGCAGTTCTTC. Translation: CASSRGLAGVNEQFF.

The chain carries TRBV19 and TRBJ2-1; 11 nucleotides align to TRBD1. The CDR3 length is 16 residues. V dropped 4 bases and J dropped 7; count of bases not matched to a gene: 9. CDR1 and CDR2 (germline): LNHDA, SQIVND (reference sequence). CDR3 nucleotide sequence: TGTGCCAGTAGTAGGGAATCCGGGACAGGGGGGAATGAGCAGTTCTTC. This codes for CASSRESGTGGNEQFF.

The rearrangement links TRBV11-2 to TRBJ1-1, with D possibly matching TRBD1 (5 bases). V gave up 10 bases and J gave up 3 bases, with 21 bases separating them. The germline gives CDR1 SGHAT, CDR2 FQNNGV. The CDR3 has 15 residues. The CDR3 DNA follows: TGTGCCACCGGGTGGGGCGGTTCAGATGACACTGAAGCTTTCTTT. Residues: CATGWGGSDDTEAFF.

The genes are TRBV28 and TRBJ1-2; D is perhaps TRBD1 (6 bases). This CDR3 comprises 12 residues. The ends were cut back, 8 bases at V and 7 bases at J, with 14 bases in the middle. Germline V gives CDR1 MDHEN, CDR2 SYDVKM. The CDR3 spells CASREGGAGYTF. CDR3 coding DNA: TGTGCCAGCCGGGAAGGGGGAGCTGGCTACACCTTC.

The V and J genes are TRBV19 and TRBJ1-3, with 7 bases aligning to TRBD1. The germline CDR1 and CDR2 sequences are LNHDA and SQIVND (reference sequence). This CDR3 region has 15 residues. The ends lost 9 bases at V and 1 base at J; junction bases unmatched: 9. CDR3 nucleotides: TGTGCCAGCCGATTCGACAGGGCTTCTGGAAACACCATATATTTT. It encodes CASRFDRASGNTIYF.

Only a few counts were recorded for this clone. This chain uses TRBV19 with TRBJ1-2; no definite D call. Germline CDR1 LNHDA, CDR2 SQIVND (reference sequence). The CDR3 length is 14 residues. Trimming pared 4 bases from V and 8 bases from J, leaving 17 bases between. Written as DNA, the CDR3 is TGTGCCAGTAGTAAGCCGACAAGGGAGAAGGGCTACACCTTC. Translating it yields CASSKPTREKGYTF.

This clone has only one observation. The chain carries TRBV7-6 and TRBJ2-7, with 11 nucleotides matching TRBD2. Losses at the gene ends were 6 bases for V and 1 base for J; bases not matched to a gene: 5. The CDR3 is made up of 15 amino acids. Germline V gene data show CDR1 as SGHVS and CDR2 as FNYEAQ. The CDR3 nucleotides read TGTGCCAGCAGGGTGGGGACTAGCGGATCCTACGAGCAGTACTTC. Protein: CASRVGTSGSYEQYF.

V gene TRBV18 combines with J gene TRBJ2-5; 11 bases match TRBD1. The V and J ends lost 3 bases and 7 bases, in that order; junction bases with no gene match: 1. Germline lookup yields CDR1 KGHSH and CDR2 LQKENI. The CDR3 spans 13 residues. The CDR3 DNA is TGTGCCAGCTCACCCGGACAGGGGGCGACCCAGTACTTC. This codes for CASSPGQGATQYF.

The rearrangement links TRBV4-1 to TRBJ2-1; the match to TRBD1 covers 10 bases. CDR1 and CDR2 (germline): MGHRA, YSYEKL. CDR3 length equals 15 residues. J was trimmed by 4 bases and V by 6 bases; bases with no gene match: 6. The CDR3 is CASRSTGGRYNEQFF. CDR3 nucleotides: TGCGCCAGCAGGTCGACAGGGGGCCGGTACAATGAGCAGTTCTTC.

CDR3 region: CASSQTQGGGTEAFF. CDR3 nucleotide sequence: TGTGCCAGCAGCCAAACCCAGGGAGGAGGCACTGAAGCTTTCTTT. The J gene is TRBJ1-1, the V gene TRBV4-2; maybe TRBD1 (5 bases). The germline CDR1 and CDR2 sequences are LGHNA and YNFKEQ. The V end lost 2 bases, the J end lost 4 bases, and 14 bases lay between the germline ends. The CDR3 spans 15 residues.

The chain has TRBV24-1 and TRBJ1-5, with TRBD1 identical over 8 bases. This CDR3 region has 16 residues. From germline, CDR1 is KGHDR and CDR2 SFDVKD. The V and J ends lost 2 bases and 2 bases, in that order; junction bases with no gene match: 4. CDR3 in amino acids: CATSDSGQGGNQPQHF. The CDR3 bases are TGTGCCACCAGTGATTCCGGACAGGGTGGCAATCAGCCCCAGCATTTT.

CDR3 amino acids: CASSRPQEAYEQYF. DNA for the CDR3: TGTGCCAGCAGCCGGCCTCAGGAGGCCTACGAGCAGTACTTC. The chain carries TRBV11-1 and TRBJ2-7; possible D gene TRBD2, 5 bases. Germline V CDR1 and CDR2: SGHAT, FQDESV (reference sequence). The CDR3 contains 14 residues. The germline V and J ends were trimmed by 5 bases and 2 bases, with 13 bases remaining between them.

This chain links TRBV20-1 with TRBJ2-1; TRBD2 matches 7 bases. From germline, CDR1 is DFQATT and CDR2 SNEGSKA (reference sequence). The length of the CDR3 is 13 residues. The ends lost 3 bases at V and 10 bases at J; junction bases unmatched: 9. The CDR3 nucleotides read TGCAGTGCTAGTTCTAGCGGCTCTTCGGAGCAGTTCTTC. Translation: CSASSSGSSEQFF.

The chain carries TRBV2 and TRBJ1-4; 12 bases align to TRBD1. Germline V CDR1 and CDR2: SNHLY, FYNNEI. The J segment lost 5 bases and the V segment lost 5 bases, leaving 3 bases of the junction unmatched. This CDR3 has 15 residues. This chain's CDR3 is CASSRDRGPNEKLFF. The CDR3 DNA follows: TGTGCCAGCAGTCGGGACAGGGGGCCCAATGAAAAACTGTTTTTT.

The chain employs TRBV2 and TRBJ2-5, with TRBD2 as a possible D gene (5 bases). The germline V gene encodes CDR1 SNHLY and CDR2 FYNNEI. The CDR3 has 15 residues. V was trimmed by 1 base and J by 5 bases, leaving 14 bases between them. The CDR3 nucleotides are TGTGCCAGCAGTGAAGGGGCGGCGCCGGGGGAGACCCAGTACTTC. The encoded protein is CASSEGAAPGETQYF.

The chain joins TRBV18 to TRBJ2-1, with 13 bases aligning to TRBD2. This CDR3 is 14 amino acids long. The V and J ends lost 3 bases and 9 bases, in that order; junction bases with no gene match: 2. Per germline, CDR1 KGHSH and CDR2 LQKENI. In DNA, the CDR3 is TGTGCCAGCTCACCGGGACTAGCGGGAACTGAGCAGTTCTTC. This encodes CASSPGLAGTEQFF.

The chain carries TRBV2 and TRBJ2-2; 10 positions agree with TRBD2. The CDR3 has 16 amino acids. CDR1 SNHLY and CDR2 FYNNEI come from the germline V gene. V gave up 8 bases and J gave up 3 bases; unmatched junction bases: 9. The CDR3 spells CASSSGGPGDTGELFF. The CDR3 DNA reads as TGTGCCAGCTCTAGCGGGGGCCCCGGGGACACCGGGGAGCTGTTTTTT.

This clone was detected only a few times. The chain couples TRBV30 to TRBJ1-5; 7 bases are shared with TRBD1. The CDR3 runs 17 residues. The germline V gene encodes CDR1 GTSNPN and CDR2 SVGIG (reference sequence). The junction had 11 bases not matched to a gene; V was cut back by 0 bases and J by 3 bases. The CDR3 DNA reads as TGTGCCTGGAGTGTACGAGGCAGGGGGTTTGACAATCAGCCCCAGCATTTT. Its protein is CAWSVRGRGFDNQPQHF.

The chain employs TRBV18 and TRBJ2-1, with D maybe TRBD2 (6 bases). V lost 4 bases and J lost 8, with 15 bases in between. Germline assignment: CDR1 KGHSH and CDR2 LQKENI. CDR3 size: 14 residues. The CDR3 sequence: CASSQPAGWDEQFF. The CDR3 nucleotides read TGTGCCAGCTCACAGCCCGCGGGGTGGGATGAGCAGTTCTTC.

The chain recombines TRBV11-3 with TRBJ2-1; 8 bases map to TRBD2. From germline, CDR1 is SGHNT and CDR2 YENEEA. CDR3 length equals 15 residues. The J segment lost 4 bases and the V segment lost 4 bases, leaving 6 bases of the junction unmatched. The CDR3 spells CASSSRGGEYNEQFF. The CDR3 DNA follows: TGTGCCAGCAGCTCCCGGGGGGGGGAATACAATGAGCAGTTCTTC.

CDR3 bases: TGTGCCAGTAGTATGCGAGACAGGGACGGCTACACCTTC. Translation gives CASSMRDRDGYTF. The chain links TRBV19 to TRBJ1-2; 7 bases line up with TRBD1. CDR3 length: 13 amino acids. Germline CDR1 LNHDA, CDR2 SQIVND (reference sequence). J was trimmed by 8 bases and V by 3 bases; bases with no gene match: 6. Combining the CDR3 with reference TRBV19 and TRBJ1-2 gives the whole variable domain DGGITQSPKYLFRKEGQNVTLSCEQNLNHDAMYWYRQDPGQGLRLIYYSQIVNDFQKGDIAEGYSVSREKKESFPLTVTSAQKNPTAFYLCASSMRDRDGYTFGSGTRLTVV.

This clone was observed once. The chain uses TRBV5-4 and TRBJ2-7, with D tentatively TRBD2 (6 bases). CDR1 SGHNT and CDR2 YYREEE come from the germline V gene (reference sequence). The ends were cut back, 9 bases at V and 2 bases at J, with 18 bases in the middle. This CDR3 is built from 14 residues. The CDR3 nucleotides are TGTGCCACCTACCTTGGAGGGGTCCCCTACGAGCAGTACTTC. Protein: CATYLGGVPYEQYF.

This clone was counted only a few times. The chain recombines TRBV27 with TRBJ1-1; D is perhaps TRBD1 (6 bases). V lost 5 bases to trimming and J lost 3 bases, with 19 bases between them. CDR1 and CDR2 from the germline V gene are MNHEY and SMNVEV (reference sequence). The CDR3 consists of 16 residues. The CDR3 DNA is TGTGCCAGCAGTCCTGACGGCCTTGAGGGGGACACTGAAGCTTTCTTT. It specifies CASSPDGLEGDTEAFF.